This TCR beta chain was obtained from a study of T cell responses to AZD1222 COVID-19 vaccine. General study points: In the spike-specific TCR repertoire, nearly half reportedly target unmutated variant regions. The breadth and depth of Spike-specific TCRs increased once two AZD1222 doses had been given. Only after the peak T cell response were repertoires sampled.

Comments on this clone: The target antigen is unknown.

TCRdb keeps only in-frame clones here, not all; method: immunoSEQ multiplex PCR. Among tens of thousands of clones, approximately 88% were seen once, and the ten largest hold 15% to 20%. The V and J ends lost 0 bases and 3 bases respectively, with 12 bases between them. Germline CDR1 and CDR2: SGHTA and FQGNSA. This CDR3 has 16 residues. Investigators merged groups given second doses at roughly 4 or roughly 12 weeks. The gene calls are TRBV7-2 and TRBJ1-5; D gene uncertain. This TCR was sampled from an adult who received the AZD1222 COVID-19 vaccine. Sequencing used peripheral blood, obtained 28 days after the second AZD1222 dose. The CDR3 DNA sequence: TGTGCCAGCAGCTTAGCGCCGGGTCCGGTCAATCAGCCCCAGCATTTT. It yields the protein CASSLAPGPVNQPQHF.